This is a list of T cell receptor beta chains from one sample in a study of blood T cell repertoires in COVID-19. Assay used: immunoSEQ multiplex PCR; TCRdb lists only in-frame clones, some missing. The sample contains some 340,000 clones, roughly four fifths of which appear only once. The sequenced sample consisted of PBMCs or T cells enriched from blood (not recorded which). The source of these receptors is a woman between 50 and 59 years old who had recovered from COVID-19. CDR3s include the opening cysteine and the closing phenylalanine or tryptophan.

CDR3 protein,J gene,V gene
CSAKTSQETQYF,TRBJ2-5,TRBV29-1
CASSKQGAGNEQFF,TRBJ2-1,TRBV11-1
CASSQEGGGRNTEAFF,TRBJ1-1,TRBV3-1/TRBV3-2
CAWSTGRFTEAFF,TRBJ1-1,TRBV30
CASSQGQHGYTF,TRBJ1-2,TRBV18
CASSISGQPHEQYF,TRBJ2-7,TRBV5-1
CASSPKAGSLSFLVTEAFF,TRBJ1-1,TRBV27
CATSDNSGREATGELFF,TRBJ2-2,TRBV24-1
CASSSSGIPEAFF,TRBJ1-1,TRBV19
CASRLLESSYNEQFF,TRBJ2-1,TRBV27
CASSPGVGDYQPQHF,TRBJ1-5,TRBV5-1
CASTPPGRGGNQPQHF,TRBJ1-5,TRBV19
CASRAAGEGYEQYF,TRBJ2-7,TRBV6-5
CASSSPGQFYGYTF,TRBJ1-2,TRBV5-4
CASLLDRGTTGELFF,TRBJ2-2,TRBV6-5
CASSHTRGEDGYTF,TRBJ1-2,TRBV5-1
CASSVQGANYGYTF,TRBJ1-2,TRBV5-1
CASSPAQGGNTEAFF,TRBJ1-1,TRBV9
CASSGFSGGAWETQYF,TRBJ2-5,TRBV7-6
CASSRWREETQYF,TRBJ2-5,TRBV6-5
CASSPTGQGFTEAFF,TRBJ1-1,TRBV18
CASKSGGGYGYTF,TRBJ1-2,TRBV27
CASSQDSRSAQSPLLYGYTF,TRBJ1-2,TRBV4-1
CASSLGLINTGELFF,TRBJ2-2,TRBV13
CASSQAGGSGSGNTIYF,TRBJ1-3,TRBV4-2
CASSYSRGGNQPQHF,TRBJ1-5,TRBV6-5
CASSQGDRVETQYF,TRBJ2-5,TRBV3-1/TRBV3-2
CASSGRAGEDEQFF,TRBJ2-1,TRBV7-9
CASSFPGLGYGYTF,TRBJ1-2,TRBV5-4
CARSPAPMTGGYGYTF,TRBJ1-2,TRBV7-5
CASRSGQGASGANVLTF,TRBJ2-6,TRBV11-3
CASSPYQGGGTEAFF,TRBJ1-1,TRBV3-1/TRBV3-2
CASSLLVPPTNEKLFF,TRBJ1-4,TRBV7-9
CASSPRTGVYGYTF,TRBJ1-2,TRBV5-4
CASRDKQGHETQYF,TRBJ2-5,TRBV2
CASSFGTGDYGYTF,TRBJ1-2,TRBV11-2
CASDFGSENSPLHF,TRBJ1-6,TRBV6-5
CSVVDPRGSYEQYF,TRBJ2-7,TRBV29-1
CASSLSGGMNTEAFF,TRBJ1-1,TRBV27
CARSLGGQGGPSMNTEAFF,TRBJ1-1,TRBV5-3
CASSSRQGYGYTF,TRBJ1-2,TRBV13
CASSPRVGGGRANYGYTF,TRBJ1-2,TRBV7-2
CATSSNQGLHEKLFF,TRBJ1-4,TRBV15
CASTRRYSNQPQHF,TRBJ1-5,TRBV19
CASSHTGGLTEAFF,TRBJ1-1,TRBV7-9
CASSLTGNTEAFF,TRBJ1-1,TRBV5-1
CASSSGTANSGNTIYF,TRBJ1-3,TRBV6-5
CASSQGTGREGDEQFF,TRBJ2-1,TRBV4-2
CASSLAGGYQETQYF,TRBJ2-5,TRBV5-4